Following are 19 T cell receptor beta chains from one sample sequenced in a study of T-cell memory formation after mild COVID-19. Via MiXCR, TCRdb re-called the 5' RACE reads, giving one row per CDR3 protein. The sample shows hundreds of thousands of distinct CDR3 sequences, about a sixth of them seen only once. Specimen: PBMCs or a T cell subset sorted from them (not recorded which). Receptors were obtained from a man between 18 and 35 years old who had mild COVID-19 (a few samples of this study predate the infection). Cell type and time point are not known.

The chain carries TRBV7-7 and TRBJ2-3, with 10 positions matching TRBD1. The V gene's germline CDR1 is SSHAT and CDR2 FNYEAQ (reference sequence). Trimming cost V 6 bases and J 5 bases; bases outside gene matches: 5. This CDR3 region has 14 residues. CDR3 region: CASSPGTGVDTQYF. CDR3 coding DNA: TGTGCCAGCAGTCCCGGGACAGGGGTAGATACGCAGTATTTT.

This clonotype has a handful of counts. V is TRBV7-9 and J is TRBJ2-7, with 9 bases fitting TRBD1. Germline CDR1 SEHNR, CDR2 FQNEAQ (reference sequence). CDR3 length: 10 residues. CDR3 DNA: TGTGCCATAGGGGACAGGGAGATCCACGTC. It specifies CAIGDREIHV.

In this sample, this clonotype turned up a few times. The junction shows a germline mismatch at one end, possibly a read error. The V and J genes are TRBV7-2 and TRBJ1-6; TRBD1 aligns across 7 bases. CDR1 and CDR2 (germline): SGHTA, FQGNSA. The CDR3 has 17 amino acids. The CDR3 loop reads CASSAHRGRLLPSALHF. CDR3 nucleotides: TGTGCCAGCAGCGCACACAGGGGACGCCTGCTCCCTTCAGCCCTCCACTTT.

This clonotype appeared many times. Here the CDR3 DNA reads TGTGCCAGCAGTTTGAAAGGGGGCTATGGCTACACCTTC. This codes for CASSLKGGYGYTF. The chain combines TRBV12-3 or TRBV12-4 with TRBJ1-2; a weak D match, TRBD1 (6 bases). With 3 bases removed from V and 4 bases from J, the gap between germline ends came to 9 bases. There are 13 residues in the CDR3.

This clonotype was seen many times. The rearrangement joins TRBV5-4 to TRBJ2-5; 10 bases fit TRBD1. From germline, CDR1 is SGHNT and CDR2 YYREEE (reference sequence). J was trimmed by 3 bases and V by 4 bases; bases with no gene match: 3. CDR3 length: 14 amino acids. The CDR3 here is CASSPGTGEETQYF. The CDR3 DNA follows: TGTGCCAGCAGCCCCGGGACAGGGGAAGAGACCCAGTACTTC.

This clonotype has just a few counts. This chain connects TRBV4-3 to TRBJ1-4, with D hard to call. Deletions cut 1 base from V and 8 bases from J, with 11 bases between. Per germline, CDR1 LGHNA and CDR2 YSLEER. The CDR3 runs to 14 residues. The CDR3 here is CASSQGLQVEKLFF. DNA for the CDR3: TGCGCCAGCAGCCAAGGACTCCAGGTCGAAAAACTGTTTTTT.

This clonotype was found many times. This rearrangement joins TRBV5-1 to TRBJ2-3; D unresolved. The CDR3 consists of 13 residues. Trimming stripped 3 bases from V and 1 base from J, with 6 bases between. CDR1 is SGHRS and CDR2 is YFSETQ in the germline V gene. The CDR3 DNA reads as TGCGCCAGCAGCTCGGCACGCACAGATACGCAGTATTTT. This gives the protein CASSSARTDTQYF.

The rearrangement joins TRBV20-1 to TRBJ2-3; 7 nucleotides agree with TRBD2. This CDR3 spans 13 amino acids. CDR1 and CDR2 (germline): DFQATT, SNEGSKA (reference sequence). CDR3: CRAGSSGGDTQYF. The CDR3 nucleotides read TGCAGAGCCGGATCTAGCGGTGGGGATACGCAGTATTTT.

This clonotype was observed a few times. This chain links TRBV10-2 with TRBJ2-6; D call uncertain. Per the germline V gene, CDR1 is WSHSY and CDR2 is SAAADI. Trimming left V 2 bases short and J 0 bases short, with 8 bases between. The CDR3 covers 16 residues. CDR3 residues: CASSEGIFSGANVLTF. Here the CDR3 DNA reads TGCGCCAGCAGTGAGGGGATATTCTCTGGGGCCAACGTCCTGACTTTC.

This clonotype showed up just a few times. The rearrangement links TRBV4-1 to TRBJ2-7, with 8 bases identical to TRBD2. The ends lost 2 bases at V and 6 bases at J; junction bases unmatched: 6. The length of the CDR3 is 14 residues. CDR1 and CDR2 from the germline V gene are MGHRA and YSYEKL. CDR3 in DNA: TGCGCCAGCAGCCAACCGGGACTAGTTTTCGAGCAGTACTTC. The encoded protein is CASSQPGLVFEQYF.

At least ten counts were recorded for this clonotype. The chain has TRBV5-1 and TRBJ2-6; D remains ambiguous. Trimming took 3 bases from V and 0 from J, leaving 7 bases between them. The V gene's germline CDR1 is SGHRS and CDR2 YFSETQ. The CDR3 sequence is 15 residues long. CDR3 sequence (DNA): TGCGCCAGCAGCTCGGGTAACTCTGGGGCCAACGTCCTGACTTTC. This gives the protein CASSSGNSGANVLTF. The variable domain in full, completed from reference TRBV5-1 and TRBJ2-6, reads KAGVTQTPRYLIKTRGQQVTLSCSPISGHRSVSWYQQTPGQGLQFLFEYFSETQRNKGNFPGRFSGRQFSNSRSEMNVSTLELGDSALYLCASSSGNSGANVLTFGAGSRLTVL.

This clonotype has a handful of counts. The chain employs TRBV5-1 and TRBJ1-1; D may be TRBD1 (5 bases). This CDR3 spans 13 amino acids. CDR1 is SGHRS and CDR2 is YFSETQ in the germline V gene. Trimming pared 1 base from V and 7 bases from J, leaving 11 bases between. CDR3 DNA: TGCGCCAGCAGCTTGAAGGGGCAGGTTGAAGCTTTCTTT. As protein: CASSLKGQVEAFF.

This clonotype came up a few times. The chain is built from TRBV7-9 and TRBJ2-7, with 8 bases lining up with TRBD1. The germline V gene encodes CDR1 SEHNR and CDR2 FQNEAQ (reference sequence). The CDR3 spans 11 residues. The CDR3 is CATQGAGEQYV. CDR3 coding DNA: TGTGCAACCCAGGGGGCAGGCGAGCAGTACGTC.

This clonotype was observed a few times. The chain is built from TRBV9 and TRBJ2-7, with D perhaps being TRBD1 or TRBD2 (6 bases each). The germline V gene encodes CDR1 SGDLS and CDR2 YYNGEE. V was clipped by 0 bases and J by 4 bases, with 11 bases between them. The CDR3 extends over 14 amino acids. CDR3 residues: CASSVAGGGYEQYF. CDR3 coding DNA: TGTGCCAGCAGCGTAGCTGGAGGGGGTTACGAGCAGTACTTC.

In its sample, this clonotype was seen a few times. The rearrangement links TRBV5-1 to TRBJ2-3, with D perhaps TRBD2 (6 bases). Germline CDR1 reads SGHRS; CDR2 reads YFSETQ. Between the trimmed V and J ends, which lost 7 bases and 6 bases, there was a span of 18 bases. The CDR3 totals 14 residues. Here the CDR3 reads CASCLLEGKDTQYF. The CDR3 DNA reads TGCGCCAGCTGTCTCTTGGAGGGTAAGGATACGCAGTATTTT.

This clonotype was found a few times. This chain uses TRBV12-3 or TRBV12-4 with TRBJ1-1, with no clear D. The CDR3 is 13 residues long. Between the trimmed V and J ends, which lost 8 bases and 1 base, there was a span of 11 bases. The CDR3 loop is CASRLWANTEAFF. The CDR3 coding sequence is TGTGCCAGCCGCCTCTGGGCGAACACTGAAGCTTTCTTT.

In its sample, this clonotype was seen a few times. DNA of the CDR3: TGCGCCAGCAGCCAATTGGATGTTACAGGAAACACCATATATTTT. Its protein product is CASSQLDVTGNTIYF. The chain couples TRBV4-3 to TRBJ1-3; D not resolved. There are 15 residues in the CDR3. Trimming shortened V by 2 bases and J by 4 bases, and 12 bases separated the two germline ends. Germline V CDR1 and CDR2: LGHNA, YSLEER.

The chain carries TRBV10-3 and TRBJ2-7, with D unclear. The CDR3 totals 13 residues. V lost 7 bases, J lost 5 bases, and 15 bases lay in between. CDR1 and CDR2 from the germline V gene are ENHRY and SYGVKD. Here the CDR3 reads CAINSGTRDEQYF. Here the CDR3 DNA reads TGTGCCATCAACTCAGGCACCAGAGACGAGCAGTACTTC.

The chain combines TRBV29-1 with TRBJ2-1; TRBD1 aligns across 7 bases. The CDR3 totals 16 residues. In germline, CDR1 is SQVTM, CDR2 ANQGSEA. The ends lost 4 bases at V and 2 bases at J; junction bases unmatched: 11. The CDR3 loop is CSVGGPTGDPYNEQFF. CDR3 nucleotides: TGCAGCGTTGGGGGCCCTACAGGGGACCCCTACAATGAGCAGTTCTTC.